This TCR beta chain was sequenced in a study of T cells after yellow fever vaccination. Across the study: Fractions containing few cells were prepared with SMART-Seq v4 Ultra Low Input. Study-level results: The booster saw the reappearance of most primary-vaccination clones (approximately 97% CD4, 80% to 90% CD8). Though weaker, the secondary response peaked faster, on day 5 versus 15.

Worth noting for this clonotype: What it binds is unknown.

The germline V gene encodes CDR1 LGHDT and CDR2 YNNKEL (reference sequence). The CDR3 runs to 13 residues. Trimming stripped 0 bases from V and 10 bases from J, with 12 bases between. Generation of TCR cDNA used 5'RACE template switching (which added a universal primer site and UMIs). TCRdb processed the 5' RACE reads anew with MiXCR; each CDR3 protein has one entry. The profile shows about 350,000 distinct CDR3 sequences, about 4% of them singletons. The sequence was obtained from a man aged 18 to 30 who received the YFV17D yellow fever vaccine. The sequencing used PBMCs, collected 5 days after the yellow fever booster vaccination. The genes are TRBV3-1 and TRBJ1-1; D is ambiguous. This chain's CDR3 is CASSQDSSSSAFF. The CDR3 DNA follows: TGTGCCAGCAGCCAAGATTCATCAAGTTCAGCTTTCTTT.